These T cell receptor beta chains were read from a single sample in a study of blood T cell repertoires in COVID-19. Clones were sequenced by immunoSEQ multiplex PCR, and TCRdb holds only the in-frame ones, with some missing. The sample consists of 220,000 or so clones, 92% of them appearing once. The source material was peripheral blood. These receptors were obtained from a man in his sixties with COVID-19, enrolled during active disease. The CDR3 runs from the conserved cysteine through the conserved F or W. D genes are given only for firm matches.

v_gene	j_gene	d_gene	CDR3aa	CDR3nt
TRBV7-2	TRBJ2-6	TRBD1	CASSQGTGFAGANVLTF	TGTGCCAGCAGCCAAGGGACAGGGTTTGCTGGGGCCAACGTCCTGACTTTC
TRBV19	TRBJ2-2	TRBD1	CASSSRRPSTGSGELFF	TGTGCCAGTAGTTCTCGAAGGCCGTCGACAGGGTCCGGGGAGCTGTTTTTT
TRBV3-1/TRBV3-2	TRBJ1-2	NA	CASSPRLQGSRTLGYGYTF	TGTGCCAGCAGTCCAAGATTGCAGGGGTCGAGGACACTGGGCTATGGCTACACCTTC
TRBV19	TRBJ2-3	NA	CASSITQTQDTQYF	TGTGCCAGTAGTATCACCCAGACTCAAGATACGCAGTATTTT
TRBV19	TRBJ1-5	NA	CASSIGGYAQPQHF	TGTGCCAGTAGTATTGGGGGGTACGCTCAGCCCCAGCATTTT
TRBV6-1	TRBJ2-7	TRBD2	CASSEGVSGAYEQYF	TGTGCCAGCAGTGAAGGTGTTAGCGGGGCCTACGAGCAGTACTTC
TRBV6-5	TRBJ1-5	TRBD1	CASSIGQVNNQPQHF	TGTGCCAGCAGTATAGGACAGGTAAATAATCAGCCCCAGCATTTT
TRBV2	TRBJ1-4	NA	CASSDTTDSNEKLFF	TGTGCCAGCAGTGATACGACAGACTCTAATGAAAAACTGTTTTTT
TRBV19	TRBJ1-2	TRBD1	CASSIGDRPYGYTF	TGTGCCAGTAGTATAGGGGACAGGCCCTATGGCTACACCTTC
TRBV29-1	TRBJ1-1	TRBD1	CSVLPGQENTEAFF	TGCAGCGTGCTCCCGGGACAGGAGAACACTGAAGCTTTCTTT
TRBV19	TRBJ1-5	TRBD1	CASSSGQGVGQPQHF	TGTGCCAGTAGCTCGGGACAGGGAGTAGGTCAGCCCCAGCATTTT
TRBV29-1	TRBJ1-2	NA	CSVDDSVYGYTF	TGCAGCGTGGATGACAGTGTCTATGGCTACACCTTC
TRBV24-1	TRBJ2-3	TRBD2	CATSGPGTMTDTQYF	TGTGCCACCAGTGGCCCCGGGACTATGACAGATACGCAGTATTTT
TRBV28	TRBJ2-7	TRBD2	CASTSGDSYEQYF	TGTGCCAGTACTAGCGGGGACTCCTACGAGCAGTACTTC
TRBV5-6	TRBJ2-2	TRBD2	CASTRGGARGTGELFF	TGTGCCAGCACCCGGGGGGGGGCCAGGGGCACCGGGGAGCTGTTTTTT
TRBV5-5	TRBJ1-1	NA	CASSLVVNTEAFF	TGTGCCAGCAGCTTGGTAGTGAACACTGAAGCTTTCTTT
TRBV5-1	TRBJ2-3	TRBD2	CASSLAPGRVPSTDTQYF	TGCGCCAGCAGCTTGGCCCCAGGGAGGGTACCGAGCACAGATACGCAGTATTTT